This is a list of T cell receptor beta chains from one sample in a study of T cell responses to AZD1222 COVID-19 vaccine. The method was immunoSEQ multiplex PCR; TCRdb's version includes in-frame clones alone and lacks a portion of them. The sample holds about 100,000 clones; around 94% are singletons and the top ten take 2.2%. This specimen was peripheral blood, taken on day 0 of AZD1222 vaccination. These receptors came from an adult in good health. Each CDR3 is given with its conserved first and last residue. The D gene is left open where the match is weak. Clone size is stated in some rows and not others, as once, few, many or a class when expanded.

v_call,clone_size,j_call,d_call,cdr3_aa,cdr3_nt
TRBV5-1,-,TRBJ2-5,-,CASSLEGGKETQYF,TGCGCCAGCAGCTTGGAAGGAGGGAAGGAGACCCAGTACTTC
TRBV6-1,-,TRBJ1-1,-,CASSEVPGSYTEAFF,TGTGCCAGCAGTGAAGTACCAGGATCCTACACTGAAGCTTTCTTT
TRBV2,-,TRBJ1-6,-,CASSGPATLGNSPLHF,TGTGCCAGCAGTGGGCCAGCTACCCTGGGTAATTCACCCCTCCACTTT
TRBV11-2,-,TRBJ2-1,TRBD2,CASSLEGGPYNEQFF,TGTGCCAGCAGCTTGGAGGGAGGGCCCTACAATGAGCAGTTCTTC
TRBV3-1/TRBV3-2,-,TRBJ2-7,-,CASSQDFNEGEYF,TGTGCCAGCAGCCAAGATTTTAATGAGGGGGAGTACTTC
TRBV7-3,-,TRBJ2-3,TRBD1,CASSRQGGDTQYF,TGTGCCAGCAGCAGACAGGGTGGAGATACGCAGTATTTT
TRBV10-2,-,TRBJ2-1,TRBD2,CASSGARLAGAGEQFF,TGCGCCAGCAGTGGGGCTAGACTAGCGGGAGCAGGTGAGCAGTTCTTC
TRBV13,-,TRBJ2-2,-,CASVRWNTGELFF,TGTGCCAGTGTTCGCTGGAACACCGGAGAGCTGTTTTTT
TRBV2,-,TRBJ2-3,TRBD2,CASSERLAGGRADTQYF,TGTGCCAGCAGTGAGAGACTAGCGGGGGGTAGGGCAGATACGCAGTATTTT
TRBV4-1,-,TRBJ1-4,-,CASSQYQGKEKLFF,TGCGCCAGCAGCCAGTACCAGGGAAAAGAAAAACTGTTTTTT
TRBV12-3/TRBV12-4,-,TRBJ1-2,-,CASSSQFYGYTF,TGTGCCAGCAGCTCCCAGTTCTATGGCTACACCTTC
TRBV30,-,TRBJ1-2,TRBD1,CAWETGGNYGYTF,TGTGCCTGGGAGACAGGGGGCAACTATGGCTACACCTTC
TRBV2,-,TRBJ2-7,-,CASSEGLFEQYF,TGTGCCAGCAGTGAAGGCCTCTTCGAGCAGTACTTC
TRBV12-3/TRBV12-4,-,TRBJ2-3,-,CASSLEGLDTQYF,TGTGCCAGCAGTTTGGAGGGGTTAGATACGCAGTATTTT
TRBV5-6,-,TRBJ1-2,TRBD1,CASRRGQGKGYTF,TGTGCCAGCAGGCGAGGACAGGGAAAAGGCTACACCTTC
TRBV6-5,-,TRBJ2-2,-,CASIWGSPTGELFF,TGTGCCAGCATTTGGGGCTCACCCACCGGGGAGCTGTTTTTT
TRBV11-2,-,TRBJ2-7,-,CASSLVSGGRTDSYEQYF,TGTGCCAGCAGCTTGGTCTCTGGTGGACGGACGGACTCCTACGAGCAGTACTTC
TRBV30,-,TRBJ1-2,-,CAWSVPSGSDYGYTF,TGTGCCTGGAGTGTGCCCTCGGGCAGTGACTATGGCTACACCTTC
TRBV7-2,-,TRBJ1-5,-,CASSFYRNSNQPQHF,TGTGCCAGCAGCTTTTACAGAAATAGCAATCAGCCCCAGCATTTT
TRBV18,once,TRBJ1-1,-,CASSPIGGATEAFF,TGTGCCAGCTCACCGATAGGTGGGGCCACTGAAGCTTTCTTT
TRBV19,-,TRBJ1-6,-,CASSTGRLSPLHF,TGTGCCAGTAGTACTGGACGGCTTTCACCCCTCCACTTT
TRBV28,-,TRBJ2-5,TRBD2,CASSSPTSGSSETQYF,TGTGCCAGCAGTTCGCCGACTAGCGGGAGCTCAGAGACCCAGTACTTC
TRBV5-1,-,TRBJ2-6,TRBD1,CASSEGQDRSGANVLTF,TGCGCCAGCAGCGAGGGACAGGACCGCTCTGGGGCCAACGTCCTGACTTTC
TRBV5-1,-,TRBJ2-2,-,CASSLSQGNTGELFF,TGCGCCAGCAGCTTGTCCCAGGGAAACACCGGGGAGCTGTTTTTT
TRBV3-1/TRBV3-2,-,TRBJ1-6,TRBD1,CASSQGVGTGKSSPLHF,TGTGCCAGCAGCCAAGGAGTCGGGACAGGGAAGAGTTCACCCCTCCACTTT
TRBV7-9,-,TRBJ2-7,-,CASSLVSGGDYEQYF,TGTGCCAGCAGCTTAGTTTCTGGCGGTGACTACGAGCAGTACTTC
TRBV7-9,-,TRBJ1-3,-,CASRITISGNTIYF,TGTGCCAGCCGAATCACTATCTCTGGAAACACCATATATTTT
TRBV15,once,TRBJ1-3,-,CATSRGHTSSGNTIYF,TGTGCCACCAGCAGGGGACACACGAGCTCTGGAAACACCATATATTTT
TRBV30,-,TRBJ1-5,-,CAWSVGGDSNQPQHF,TGTGCCTGGAGTGTTGGTGGAGATAGCAATCAGCCCCAGCATTTT
TRBV7-2,-,TRBJ2-5,-,CASSLQGQETQYF,TGTGCCAGCAGCTTACAGGGACAAGAGACCCAGTACTTC
TRBV27,-,TRBJ1-2,-,CASSLSLWVPGYTF,TGTGCCAGCAGTTTATCACTGTGGGTCCCGGGGTACACCTTC
TRBV19,-,TRBJ1-5,-,CASSAGQSNQPQHF,TGTGCCAGTAGTGCGGGACAAAGCAATCAGCCCCAGCATTTT
TRBV27,-,TRBJ1-1,-,CASSEEIRPAGAFF,TGTGCCAGCAGTGAAGAAATTAGGCCCGCAGGAGCTTTCTTT
TRBV11-1,-,TRBJ2-1,-,CASSGGTVLDEQFF,TGTGCCAGCAGCGGCGGGACGGTATTGGATGAGCAGTTCTTC
TRBV19,-,TRBJ1-4,-,CASRGTGNEKLFF,TGTGCCAGTAGGGGAACAGGGAATGAAAAACTGTTTTTT
TRBV27,-,TRBJ2-7,-,CASSFRQEREQYF,TGTGCCAGCAGTTTTAGGCAGGAAAGGGAGCAGTACTTC
TRBV6-5,-,TRBJ1-5,-,CASSLNRAGDQPQHF,TGTGCCAGCAGTCTAAACAGGGCGGGGGATCAGCCCCAGCATTTT